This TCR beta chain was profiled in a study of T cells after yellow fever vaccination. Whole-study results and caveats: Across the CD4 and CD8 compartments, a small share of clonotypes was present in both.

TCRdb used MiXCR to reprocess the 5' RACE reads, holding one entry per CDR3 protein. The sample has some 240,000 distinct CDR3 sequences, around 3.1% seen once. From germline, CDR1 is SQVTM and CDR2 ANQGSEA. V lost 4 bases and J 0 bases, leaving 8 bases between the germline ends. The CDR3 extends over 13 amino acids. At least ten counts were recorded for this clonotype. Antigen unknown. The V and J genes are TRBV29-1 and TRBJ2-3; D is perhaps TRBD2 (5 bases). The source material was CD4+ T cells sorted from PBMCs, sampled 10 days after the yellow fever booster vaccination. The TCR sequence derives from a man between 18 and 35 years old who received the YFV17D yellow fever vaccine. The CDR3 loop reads CSVGRGSTDTQYF. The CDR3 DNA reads TGCAGCGTTGGACGGGGTAGCACAGATACGCAGTATTTT.